This TCR beta chain derives from a study of human T cells and chemical hapten exposure. Study background: Doses of diphenylcyclopropenone went to the patients' scalps weekly throughout the roughly 24-week study.

This clonotype was seen only a few times. No antigen is known for it. Using its own MiXCR run on the RACE reads, TCRdb lists one record per CDR3 protein. The repertoire has around 120,000 distinct CDR3 sequences, roughly 15% of them found once; the top ten carry approximately 0.92%. Germline V gives CDR1 SSHAT, CDR2 FNYEAQ (reference sequence). The CDR3 sequence is 14 residues long. The ends were cut back, 5 bases at V and 3 bases at J, with 13 bases in the middle. Whole-study findings and limits: Versus controls, expanded TCRs had significantly more large CDR3 similarity clusters.

As for time point: patch test 1, 2 weeks after DPC sensitization. As for treatment: therapeutic diphenylcyclopropenone sensitization with weekly scalp DPC. Sequenced here: whole blood, sampled in connection with sensitization to the hapten diphenylcyclopropenone (DPC). The chain couples TRBV7-7 to TRBJ2-5; weak D call: TRBD2 (5 bases). The sequence was obtained from a man aged 18-30 years with alopecia areata. Some clones in this sample may be carry-over from other donors' samples. The CDR3 here is CASSPRGAKETQYF. The CDR3 DNA sequence: TGTGCCAGCAGCCCCCGGGGAGCTAAAGAGACCCAGTACTTC. Full variable domain (outside the CDR3, taken from reference TRBV7-7 and TRBJ2-5): GAGVSQSPRYKVTKRGQDVTLRCDPISSHATLYWYQQALGQGPEFLTYFNYEAQPDKSGLPSDRFSAERPEGSISTLTIQRTEQRDSAMYRCASSPRGAKETQYFGPGTRLLVL.